These 5 T cell receptor beta chains share one sample of origin, sequenced in a study of blood T cell repertoires in COVID-19. TCRdb keeps only in-frame clones here, not all; method: immunoSEQ multiplex PCR. Of 260,000 or so clones in the sample, around 88% were seen once. Material for sequencing was PBMCs or T cells enriched from blood (not recorded which). The source is a woman between 35 and 50 years old with acute COVID-19.

This chain joins TRBV9 and TRBJ2-1; 15 bases fit TRBD2. V gave up 6 bases and J gave up 7 bases; unmatched junction bases: 5. The germline V gene has CDR1 SGDLS and CDR2 YYNGEE. CDR3 length: 15 residues. The CDR3 DNA sequence: TGTGCCAGCAACCCCGGGACTAGCGGGAGGAATGAGCAGTTCTTC. It specifies CASNPGTSGRNEQFF.

The chain links TRBV19 to TRBJ2-2, with 8 bases that match TRBD1. The CDR3 spans 16 residues. Trimming cost V 3 bases and J 0 bases; bases outside gene matches: 3. Germline V CDR1 and CDR2: LNHDA, SQIVND (reference sequence). DNA of the CDR3: TGTGCCAGTAGTATCACAGGGGGAGCGAACACCGGGGAGCTGTTTTTT. Translated: CASSITGGANTGELFF.

The chain carries TRBV19 and TRBJ2-6; 8 nucleotides align to TRBD1. This CDR3 spans 17 amino acids. V lost 5 bases, J lost 0 bases, and 6 bases stayed unmatched. The germline V gene has CDR1 LNHDA and CDR2 SQIVND (reference sequence). Here the CDR3 DNA reads TGTGCCAGTAGTTCCCAGACAGGGGACTCTGGGGCCAACGTCCTGACTTTC. It encodes CASSSQTGDSGANVLTF.

The V and J genes are TRBV11-3 and TRBJ1-1; perhaps TRBD1 as D (6 bases). The CDR3 covers 16 residues. The V gene's germline CDR1 is SGHNT and CDR2 YENEEA. Trimming shortened V by 7 bases and J by 4 bases, and 22 bases separated the two germline ends. The CDR3 nucleotides are TGTGCCAGCAATCCCCTAACAGGGACTACCGGCACTGAAGCTTTCTTT. This translates into CASNPLTGTTGTEAFF.

The V gene is TRBV28, the J gene TRBJ2-3; 7 bases map to TRBD1. V lost 8 bases, J lost 2 bases, and 4 bases stayed unmatched. Germline V lookup: CDR1 MDHEN, CDR2 SYDVKM. This CDR3 comprises 13 residues. CDR3 DNA: TGTGCCAGCTGGGGGACAGACACAGATACGCAGTATTTT. Translation: CASWGTDTDTQYF. Supplemented by reference TRBV28 and TRBJ2-3, the full variable domain reads DVKVTQSSRYLVKRTGEKVFLECVQDMDHENMFWYRQDPGLGLRLIYFSYDVKMKEKGDIPEGYSVSREKKERFSLILESASTNQTSMYLCASWGTDTDTQYFGPGTRLTVL.